The 4 T cell receptor beta chains reported below all come from one sample, sequenced in a study of response to subunit inactivated influenza vaccine. TCRdb re-derived calls from the RT-PCR reads in MiXCR, one entry per CDR3 protein. The profile covers about 700,000 distinct CDR3 sequences, with approximately 13% appearing a single time and 6% to 7% taken by the ten largest. This material consisted of PBMCs from blood, taken 14 to 15 days before vaccination. All receptors come from a man aged 50 to 60 who received an inactivated influenza vaccine.

This clonotype occurred a few times. This chain uses TRBV20-1 with TRBJ2-7, with D perhaps matching TRBD1 (5 bases). The CDR3 totals 14 residues. CDR1 is DFQATT and CDR2 is SNEGSKA in the germline V gene (reference sequence). V was shortened by 4 bases and J by 4 bases, with 17 bases between the two germline ends. The CDR3 DNA reads as TGCAGTGCTACCACAGGTGGACGAATGTACGAGCAGTACTTC. It is translated as CSATTGGRMYEQYF.

This clonotype has a handful of counts. The CDR3 coding sequence is TGCAGTGCTAGAGATAGAAACGTCCATGAGCAGTTCTTC. Amino acids: CSARDRNVHEQFF. The V and J genes are TRBV20-1 and TRBJ2-1; no reliable D call. With 0 bases removed from V and 8 bases from J, the gap between germline ends came to 11 bases. The CDR3 is 13 amino acids. The germline V gene has CDR1 DFQATT and CDR2 SNEGSKA (reference sequence).

This chain joins TRBV20-1 and TRBJ2-7; D is perhaps TRBD1 (5 bases). This CDR3 has 11 amino acids. Per the germline V gene, CDR1 is DFQATT and CDR2 is SNEGSKA (reference sequence). V dropped 3 bases and J dropped 8 bases, with 11 bases sitting between them. The CDR3 sequence: CSASLDTKQYF. The CDR3 nucleotides read TGCAGTGCTAGTTTGGACACCAAGCAGTACTTC.

J is TRBJ2-7 and V is TRBV18, with D perhaps assigned TRBD1 or TRBD2 (5 bases each). Germline lookup yields CDR1 KGHSH and CDR2 LQKENI. The CDR3 has 14 residues. Trimming pared 2 bases from V and 5 bases from J, leaving 13 bases between. CDR3 nucleotides: TGTGCCAGCTCACCAGTAAGGGACGGCCACGAGCAGTACTTC. It yields the protein CASSPVRDGHEQYF.